Below, 25 T cell receptor beta chains from the same sample are listed, as sequenced in a study of T cell repertoires in ileal Crohn's disease. Only in-frame clones appear in the TCRdb table, and some are missing; sequencing was by immunoSEQ multiplex PCR. The sample has 2,000 to 2,500 clones; 85% to 95% are singletons. Sequences were obtained from ileal tissue. The receptors come from an adult with Crohn's disease.

The chain carries TRBV9 and TRBJ2-5, with 11 bases aligning to TRBD2. V shed 2 bases, J shed 5 bases, and the junction held 5 bases outside the gene matches. The CDR3 totals 15 residues. The germline V gene has CDR1 SGDLS and CDR2 YYNGEE. The CDR3 DNA sequence: TGTGCCAGCAGCGTTAGCGGGGGGGCCGAGGAGACCCAGTACTTC. Translating it yields CASSVSGGAEETQYF.

V usage is TRBV11-2 and J usage is TRBJ2-5, with TRBD2 matching 9 bases. The CDR3 covers 16 residues. V shed 9 bases and J 4 bases; nucleotides not matched to a gene: 15. CDR1 is SGHAT, CDR2 FQNNGV, per germline. CDR3 bases: TGTGCCAGTGCATCCTTCGGCGGGGGGGGTGGAGAGACCCAGTACTTC. It is translated as CASASFGGGGGETQYF.

The V call is TRBV5-1, the J call TRBJ1-4; no firm D call. The V gene's germline CDR1 is SGHRS and CDR2 YFSETQ. The germline V and J ends were trimmed by 5 bases and 5 bases, with 16 bases remaining between them. The CDR3 runs to 15 residues. DNA for the CDR3: TGCGCCAGCAGTTTTGATCCCGCTAGAAATGAAAAACTGTTTTTT. It encodes CASSFDPARNEKLFF.

The chain is built from TRBV7-6 and TRBJ1-5; TRBD1 agrees at 9 bases. This CDR3 has 15 residues. In germline, CDR1 is SGHVS, CDR2 FNYEAQ. V shed 1 base and J 5 bases; nucleotides not matched to a gene: 3. This chain's CDR3 is CASSLGQGGDQPQHF. The CDR3, as DNA: TGTGCCAGCAGCTTAGGACAGGGGGGGGATCAGCCCCAGCATTTT.

The chain has TRBV12-5 and TRBJ2-1; D perhaps matches TRBD1 (5 bases). The CDR3 is made up of 13 amino acids. The V gene's germline CDR1 is LGHNT and CDR2 FRNRAP. With 7 bases removed from V and 6 bases from J, the gap between germline ends came to 13 bases. The CDR3: CASALRAGNEQFF. The CDR3 DNA reads TGTGCTAGTGCCCTCAGGGCTGGCAATGAGCAGTTCTTC.

The J gene is TRBJ2-7, the V gene TRBV9; TRBD2 matches at 8 bases. The V segment lost 0 bases and the J segment 4 bases; nucleotides outside the gene matches: 3. The CDR3 has 14 amino acids. CDR1 and CDR2 from the germline V gene are SGDLS and YYNGEE. The CDR3 region is CASSVDGGVYEQYF. The CDR3, as DNA: TGTGCCAGCAGCGTAGACGGGGGGGTATACGAGCAGTACTTC.

This clone was picked up one time. The genes are TRBV7-2 and TRBJ2-7; a possible D gene is TRBD2 (6 bases). The CDR3 is 14 amino acids. Trimming shortened V by 7 bases and J by 0 bases, and 13 bases separated the two germline ends. In germline, CDR1 is SGHTA, CDR2 FQGNSA. The CDR3 reads CASTYRGSSYEQYF. The CDR3 DNA reads as TGTGCCAGCACCTACCGGGGGAGCTCCTACGAGCAGTACTTC.

This chain uses TRBV2 with TRBJ2-3; 15 bases match TRBD2. The CDR3 is 16 amino acids. With V trimmed by 8 bases and J by 2 bases, 5 bases remained unmatched. Germline CDR1 and CDR2: SNHLY and FYNNEI. In DNA form, the CDR3 reads TGTGCCAGCCCGGGACTAGCGGGGGGCCTCACAGATACGCAGTATTTT. This encodes CASPGLAGGLTDTQYF.

J is TRBJ2-7 and V is TRBV5-1, with 10 bases aligning to TRBD1. Germline-derived CDR1 and CDR2 are SGHRS and YFSETQ. The CDR3 length is 14 residues. Unmatched junction bases numbered 0, after V lost 0 bases and J lost 3 bases. DNA of the CDR3: TGCGCCAGCAGCTTGGGGACAGGGGGCTACGAGCAGTACTTC. It translates to CASSLGTGGYEQYF.

This clone came up once. The chain carries TRBV7-3 and TRBJ2-2; 13 bases are a match to TRBD2. The CDR3 has 17 residues. The V and J ends lost 2 bases and 7 bases, in that order; junction bases with no gene match: 7. Germline loops: CDR1 SGHTA, CDR2 FQGTGA. The CDR3 sequence is CASSLQGLAGYDGELFF. Here the CDR3 DNA reads TGTGCCAGCAGCTTACAGGGACTAGCGGGGTACGACGGGGAGCTGTTTTTT.

This clone came up a few times. The chain has TRBV5-1 and TRBJ2-5; 8 bases line up with TRBD2. The germline V gene has CDR1 SGHRS and CDR2 YFSETQ. After removal of 2 bases from V and 4 bases from J, the junction contained 10 bases not matched to a gene. The CDR3 loop spans 16 amino acids. The CDR3 is CASSFVLAGPAETQYF. CDR3 bases: TGCGCCAGCAGCTTCGTTTTAGCGGGACCCGCAGAGACCCAGTACTTC.

The chain links TRBV19 to TRBJ2-1; TRBD1 is a possible D gene (6 bases). CDR3 size: 15 residues. V was clipped by 6 bases and J by 7 bases, with 19 bases between them. CDR1 and CDR2 (germline): LNHDA, SQIVND (reference sequence). CDR3 sequence: CASSPPGHDMNEQFF. DNA of the CDR3: TGTGCCAGTAGCCCACCGGGACACGACATGAATGAGCAGTTCTTC.

The chain has TRBV9 and TRBJ1-1; no clear D. The germline V gene has CDR1 SGDLS and CDR2 YYNGEE. The length of the CDR3 is 15 residues. The germline V and J ends were trimmed by 3 bases and 3 bases, with 15 bases remaining between them. CDR3: CASSGNTLVDTEAFF. For the CDR3, the DNA is TGTGCCAGCAGCGGAAACACCTTGGTTGACACTGAAGCTTTCTTT.

The rearrangement uses TRBV6-1 and TRBJ1-1, with 9 bases that match TRBD1. From germline, CDR1 is MNHNS and CDR2 SASEGT. The CDR3 is made up of 14 amino acids. With 6 bases clipped from V and 1 base from J, the junction kept 3 bases outside the gene matches. The CDR3 DNA reads TGTGCCAGCAGGGGGGGACAGGGGAACACTGAAGCTTTCTTT. It is translated as CASRGGQGNTEAFF.

The genes are TRBV11-2 and TRBJ2-5; 10 bases are shared with TRBD2. Germline V gene sequence: CDR1 SGHAT, CDR2 FQNNGV. This CDR3 has 17 amino acids. The ends lost 4 bases at V and 5 bases at J; junction bases unmatched: 13. The CDR3 loop is CASSSSSGGSRRETQYF. As DNA, the CDR3 is TGTGCCAGCAGCTCGAGTAGCGGGGGGTCGAGACGGGAGACCCAGTACTTC.

In its sample, this clone was seen once. This chain joins TRBV15 and TRBJ2-1; possible D gene TRBD1, 6 bases. CDR1 is LNHNV, CDR2 YYDKDF, per germline (reference sequence). This CDR3 is 13 amino acids long. V was clipped by 0 bases and J by 7 bases, with 7 bases between them. CDR3 protein: CATSRDRGNEQFF. DNA for the CDR3: TGTGCCACCAGCAGAGACAGGGGAAATGAGCAGTTCTTC.

The J gene is TRBJ1-1, the V gene TRBV11-2; D unresolved. Germline loops: CDR1 SGHAT, CDR2 FQNNGV. V lost 0 bases and J lost 1, with 6 bases in between. The CDR3 is 14 residues long. CDR3 residues: CASSLDSKNTEAFF. The CDR3 coding sequence is TGTGCCAGCAGCTTAGATAGCAAGAACACTGAAGCTTTCTTT. The complete variable domain, with remaining parts taken from reference TRBV11-2 and TRBJ1-1, reads EAGVAQSPRYKIIEKRQSVAFWCNPISGHATLYWYQQILGQGPKLLIQFQNNGVVDDSQLPKDRFSAERLKGVDSTLKIQPAKLEDSAVYLCASSLDSKNTEAFFGQGTRLTVV.

The rearrangement links TRBV28 to TRBJ2-7, with 10 nucleotides matching TRBD1. Germline V gene sequence: CDR1 MDHEN, CDR2 SYDVKM. The CDR3 is made up of 19 amino acids. With V trimmed by 4 bases and J by 2 bases, 17 bases remained unmatched. CDR3 in DNA: TGTGCCAGCAGTTCCCGACCCGGCCCGCGACAGGGGGCGCCCTACGAGCAGTACTTC. Its protein product is CASSSRPGPRQGAPYEQYF. Full variable domain (missing parts from reference TRBV28 and TRBJ2-7): DVKVTQSSRYLVKRTGEKVFLECVQDMDHENMFWYRQDPGLGLRLIYFSYDVKMKEKGDIPEGYSVSREKKERFSLILESASTNQTSMYLCASSSRPGPRQGAPYEQYFGPGTRLTVT.

The J gene is TRBJ2-7, the V gene TRBV7-3, with 9 bases fitting TRBD2. J lost 3 bases, V lost 2 bases, and 2 bases had no gene match. Germline CDR1 SGHTA, CDR2 FQGTGA. The CDR3 length is 14 residues. CDR3 amino acids: CASSLGGGVYEQYF. CDR3 DNA sequence: TGTGCCAGCAGCTTAGGCGGGGGGGTCTACGAGCAGTACTTC.

This chain connects TRBV7-2 to TRBJ2-3; 10 bases are a match to TRBD2. The CDR3 spans 15 residues. CDR1 SGHTA and CDR2 FQGNSA come from the germline V gene. After removal of 6 bases from V and 5 bases from J, the junction contained 8 bases not matched to a gene. The CDR3 reads CASRQTSGVRDTQYF. CDR3 nucleotide sequence: TGTGCCAGCAGACAAACTAGCGGGGTTAGAGATACGCAGTATTTT.

The rearrangement uses TRBV7-2 and TRBJ2-7, with a possible D match to TRBD2 (7 bases). Germline values: CDR1 SGHTA, CDR2 FQGNSA. The CDR3 has 16 amino acids. V lost 0 bases to trimming and J lost 3 bases, with 15 bases between them. DNA for the CDR3: TGTGCCAGCAGCTTAGCTTGGGGGGGCAGGGGCTACGAGCAGTACTTC. Translation gives CASSLAWGGRGYEQYF.

The CDR3 region has the DNA TGTGCCAGCAGGTGGACGGGAGGGAATGAAAAACTGTTTTTT. It codes for CASRWTGGNEKLFF. V gene TRBV6-5 combines with J gene TRBJ1-4; D is undetermined. Deletions cut 6 bases from V and 5 bases from J, with 13 bases between. The CDR3 has 14 amino acids. CDR1 MNHEY and CDR2 SVGAGI come from the germline V gene.

The V and J genes are TRBV19 and TRBJ2-5; 10 nucleotides match TRBD1. V lost 3 bases, J lost 5 bases, and 9 bases stayed unmatched. The CDR3 is made up of 16 amino acids. CDR1 is LNHDA and CDR2 is SQIVND in the germline V gene (reference sequence). In DNA form, the CDR3 reads TGTGCCAGTAGTATGAGCAGGGGACAGGGGATTGAGACCCAGTACTTC. It encodes CASSMSRGQGIETQYF. The full variable domain, with the rest looked up from reference TRBV19 and TRBJ2-5, is DGGITQSPKYLFRKEGQNVTLSCEQNLNHDAMYWYRQDPGQGLRLIYYSQIVNDFQKGDIAEGYSVSREKKESFPLTVTSAQKNPTAFYLCASSMSRGQGIETQYFGPGTRLLVL.

This sequence joins TRBV7-2 and TRBJ2-3; TRBD2 is a possible D gene (6 bases). The CDR3 extends over 19 amino acids. Between the trimmed V and J ends, which lost 4 bases and 5 bases, there was a span of 28 bases. CDR1 is SGHTA, CDR2 FQGNSA, per germline. CDR3 sequence: CASSSAPGLPGSRRDTQYF. The CDR3 DNA reads as TGTGCCAGCAGCTCGGCGCCCGGGCTCCCCGGGAGCCGGAGAGATACGCAGTATTTT.

This chain links TRBV27 with TRBJ2-1; possible D gene TRBD2, 6 bases. The germline V gene has CDR1 MNHEY and CDR2 SMNVEV (reference sequence). V lost 6 bases to trimming and J lost 1 base, with 25 bases between them. The CDR3 loop spans 19 amino acids. CDR3 nucleotides: TGTGCCAGCAGGGGGGTTTCTCAACGCGGGGACCTTTCCTACAATGAGCAGTTCTTC. Protein product: CASRGVSQRGDLSYNEQFF.